Included here is one T cell receptor beta chain sequence, with context. Its antigen is currently unknown. Method: immunoSEQ multiplex PCR; TCRdb's copy keeps in-frame clones and lacks some. In the table there are about 26,000 clones, 70% to 90% of which are singletons. The sample comes from a study of T cells in localized non-small cell lung cancer. Germline V gene lookup returns CDR1 MDHEN and CDR2 SYDVKM. V was cut by 2 bases and J by 5 bases, with 15 bases left in between. The CDR3 loop spans 15 amino acids. Study results and caveats: In the blood, greater T cell density corresponded to longer overall survival.

The starting material was peripheral blood, obtained before any cancer treatment. This sequence originates from a female donor over 55 with stage II squamous cell lung carcinoma. The gene calls are TRBV28 and TRBJ1-2; D may be TRBD1 (5 bases). The CDR3 DNA reads as TGTGCCAGCAGTTTAGGAACAGGTACGGCGTATGGCTACACCTTC. Translated: CASSLGTGTAYGYTF.